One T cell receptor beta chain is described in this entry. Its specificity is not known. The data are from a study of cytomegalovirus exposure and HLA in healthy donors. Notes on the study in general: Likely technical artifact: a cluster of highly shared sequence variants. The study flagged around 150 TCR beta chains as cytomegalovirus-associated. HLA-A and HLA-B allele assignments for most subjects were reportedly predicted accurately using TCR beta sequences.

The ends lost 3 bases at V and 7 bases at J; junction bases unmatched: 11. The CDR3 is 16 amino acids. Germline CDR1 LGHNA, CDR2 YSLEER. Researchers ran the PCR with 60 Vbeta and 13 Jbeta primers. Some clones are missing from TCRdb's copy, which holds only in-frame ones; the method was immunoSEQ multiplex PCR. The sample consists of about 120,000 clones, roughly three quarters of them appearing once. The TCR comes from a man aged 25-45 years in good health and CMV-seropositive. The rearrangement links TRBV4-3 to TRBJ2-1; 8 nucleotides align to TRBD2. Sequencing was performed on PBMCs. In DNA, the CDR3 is TGCGCCAGCAGCCAGGGTGTGGCGGGAGGAAAGAATGAGCAGTTCTTC. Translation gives CASSQGVAGGKNEQFF.